A selection of T cell receptor beta chains follows, all from one sample in a study of blood T cell repertoires in COVID-19. The assay was immunoSEQ multiplex PCR, and TCRdb's table has in-frame clones only and misses some. This sample has about 300,000 clones, with around 89% found just once. Material: peripheral blood. These receptors were collected from a woman aged 50 to 65 with COVID-19, enrolled during active disease. The CDR3 runs from the conserved cysteine through the conserved F or W. A D gene is named only where the DNA matches it firmly. Rows may omit the clone size; those that give it use once, few, many or a size class.

V gene	clone size	D gene	J gene	CDR3 protein	CDR3 DNA
TRBV5-4	NA	NA	TRBJ1-1	CASSLEGLTNTEAFF	TGTGCCAGCAGCTTGGAGGGACTCACGAACACTGAAGCTTTCTTT
TRBV13	NA	NA	TRBJ2-1	CASSSRDIRFF	TGTGCCAGCAGCTCTCGGGACATAAGGTTCTTC
TRBV6-2/TRBV6-3	NA	TRBD1	TRBJ1-2	CASSPRTGSGYGYTF	TGTGCCAGCAGTCCCCGGACAGGGAGCGGCTATGGCTACACCTTC
TRBV7-8	NA	NA	TRBJ1-2	CASSPARQVGAGYTF	TGTGCCAGCAGCCCGGCTAGACAGGTCGGGGCTGGCTACACCTTC
TRBV9	once	TRBD2	TRBJ2-1	CASSVGSGIPNEQFF	TGTGCCAGCAGCGTAGGTAGCGGGATCCCCAATGAGCAGTTCTTC
TRBV14	NA	TRBD2	TRBJ2-1	CASSQELAVYEQFF	TGTGCCAGCAGCCAAGAACTAGCGGTCTATGAGCAGTTCTTC
TRBV19	few	NA	TRBJ1-2	CASSIGRVTGGYTF	TGTGCCAGTAGTATAGGGAGGGTTACCGGTGGCTACACCTTC
TRBV4-1	NA	NA	TRBJ2-3	CASSQAQTDTQYF	TGCGCCAGCAGCCAAGCACAAACAGATACGCAGTATTTT
TRBV5-1	NA	TRBD1	TRBJ1-2	CASSLGDRAFGYTF	TGCGCCAGCAGCTTGGGGGACAGGGCTTTTGGCTACACCTTC
TRBV5-1	NA	TRBD1	TRBJ1-4	CASSLVGTGGEKLFF	TGCGCCAGCAGCTTGGTAGGGACAGGGGGTGAAAAACTGTTTTTT
TRBV7-3	NA	TRBD1	TRBJ2-7	CASSSPGQEGVGEQYF	TGTGCCAGCAGCTCACCGGGACAGGAAGGTGTGGGCGAGCAGTACTTC
TRBV7-8	NA	TRBD2	TRBJ2-3	CASSKRASGADTQYF	TGTGCCAGCAGCAAAAGGGCTAGCGGGGCAGATACGCAGTATTTT